This T cell receptor (beta chain) stems from a study of T cell repertoires in cytomegalovirus infection (dated by TCRdb to about 2019). Regarding the complete study: Recently identified HLA-C-restricted CMV epitopes, whose presentation resists viral immunomodulation, were targeted by peptide stimulations together with well-studied HLA-B-restricted epitopes. The HLA type of each donor mattered for the analysis, because public TCR beta signatures pointed to carriage of CMV infection along with the matching HLA type.

This clonotype was detected a few times. Its target antigen remains unknown. Base qualities were left out, and no much larger clone turns up one base away. From its cysteine to its phenylalanine, the CDR3 spans 16 amino acids. CDR3 DNA only is kept here, 48 bases in frame from base 1. According to the germline V gene, CDR1 reads ENHRY and CDR2 reads SYGVKD. V sheds 4 bases and J sheds 0 bases, leaving 14 bases between their ends. Sequencing was carried out with an Illumina HiSeq 1500. TCRdb cleaned the public reads at Q25 with fastp, built clones with MiXCR and kept in-frame beta chains. Entries that share a CDR3 protein sequence are merged under the most common genes and DNA. For this sample the table gives some 920,000 distinct CDR3 sequences, of which approximately 30% were detected only once. The ten largest clones represent 13% of the sample. Broad study findings and their caveats: In both this cohort and an independent cohort of 350 or so donors, the cumulative frequency of public TCR beta family members distinguished carriers of CMV infection plus the relevant HLA type. In the ex vivo response, HLA-C-restricted CMV-specific TCR beta clonotypes were dominant, and in two of eight donors the single most frequent clonotype came from this HLA-C-restricted group.

Reading the label with the study, this specimen's treatment or condition is: in vitro stimulation with specific CMV peptide epitopes to enrich CMV-specific T cells. This sequence was found in a human donor in good health (CMV status not recorded). Some clones in this sample may be carry-over from other donors' samples. The V and J genes are TRBV10-3 and TRBJ2-3; TRBD2 is perhaps the D gene, given 6 matching bases. Sequencing used cultured CD8+ T cells from PBMCs, obtained from culture after CMV antigen stimulation. The base sequence is TGTGCCATCAGTGTAGGACTAAGCCCCAGCACAGATACGCAGTATTTT. Translated, this is CAISVGLSPSTDTQYF.